These 4 T cell receptor beta chains share one sample of origin, sequenced in a study of blood T cells in healthy people across ages (dated by TCRdb to the mid-2010s). Library preparation employed 5' RACE. TCRdb lists the instrument as Illumina HiSeq 2500. A second about 7 to 12 cycle PCR used a sample-barcoded 5' primer and a J-beta primer mix. TCRdb's own reprocessing of the public reads used fastp at Q25 and MiXCR and kept productive beta chains. Rows are unified per CDR3 protein, each entry keeping the most common DNA and genes. The sample table lists 850,000 to 1,000,000 distinct CDR3 sequences, around 48% of them with a count of one. The ten largest make up 13% of the sample. Sequencing was done on a sample of blood. These receptors were collected from a man aged 25-45 years in good health.

The chain combines TRBV30 with TRBJ1-2; a weak D match, TRBD1 (5 bases). The germline V gene encodes CDR1 GTSNPN and CDR2 SVGIG (reference sequence). V was trimmed by 4 bases and J by 7 bases, leaving 10 bases between them. The CDR3 is 11 amino acids. CDR3 region: CAWMGLGGYTF. The CDR3 nucleotides read TGTGCCTGGATGGGGCTCGGTGGCTACACCTTC.

Notes on this clonotype: Its ends do not fully match the called genes, so a read error is possible. The chain uses TRBV5-1 and TRBJ2-5, with unresolved D. Per the germline V gene, CDR1 is SGHRS and CDR2 is YFSETQ. The CDR3 has 13 amino acids. The CDR3 region is CASSLGAQEAQYF. In DNA form, the CDR3 reads TGCGCCAGCAGCTTGGGGGCACAAGAGGCCCAGTACTTC.

This clonotype was observed many times. The genes are TRBV29-1 and TRBJ1-2, with unresolved D. CDR3 size: 10 residues. Trimming removed 3 bases at V and 6 bases at J, with 5 bases between. Per the germline V gene, CDR1 is SQVTM and CDR2 is ANQGSEA. The CDR3 region has the DNA TGCAGCGTTGATACCGATGGCTACACCTTC. This sequence encodes CSVDTDGYTF.

This clonotype came up a few times. The chain carries TRBV19 and TRBJ2-3, with D perhaps matching TRBD1 (5 bases). The CDR3 has 18 residues. Germline V lookup: CDR1 LNHDA, CDR2 SQIVND (reference sequence). Trimming pared 0 bases from V and 4 bases from J, leaving 20 bases between. The CDR3 DNA sequence: TGTGCCAGTAGTATAGATCGGGCAGGGAAAGGGTTCGCAGATACGCAGTATTTT. Its protein is CASSIDRAGKGFADTQYF. Together with reference TRBV19 and TRBJ2-3, the CDR3 gives the full variable domain: DGGITQSPKYLFRKEGQNVTLSCEQNLNHDAMYWYRQDPGQGLRLIYYSQIVNDFQKGDIAEGYSVSREKKESFPLTVTSAQKNPTAFYLCASSIDRAGKGFADTQYFGPGTRLTVL.